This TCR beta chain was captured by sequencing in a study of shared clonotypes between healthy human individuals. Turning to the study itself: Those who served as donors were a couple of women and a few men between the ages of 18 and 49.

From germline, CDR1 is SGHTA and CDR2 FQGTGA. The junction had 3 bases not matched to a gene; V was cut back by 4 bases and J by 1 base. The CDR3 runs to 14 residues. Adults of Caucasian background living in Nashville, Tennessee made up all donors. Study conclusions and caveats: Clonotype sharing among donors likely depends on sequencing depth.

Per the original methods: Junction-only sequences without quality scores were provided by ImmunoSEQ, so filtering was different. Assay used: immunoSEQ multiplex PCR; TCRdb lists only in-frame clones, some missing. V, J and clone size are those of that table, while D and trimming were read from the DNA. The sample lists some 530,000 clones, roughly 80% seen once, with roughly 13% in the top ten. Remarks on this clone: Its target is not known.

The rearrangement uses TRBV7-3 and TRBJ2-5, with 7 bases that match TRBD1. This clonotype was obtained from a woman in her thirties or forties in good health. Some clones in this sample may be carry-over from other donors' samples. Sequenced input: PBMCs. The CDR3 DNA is TGTGCCAGCAGCTCCCGGGACAGCCAAGAGACCCAGTACTTC. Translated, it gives CASSSRDSQETQYF.